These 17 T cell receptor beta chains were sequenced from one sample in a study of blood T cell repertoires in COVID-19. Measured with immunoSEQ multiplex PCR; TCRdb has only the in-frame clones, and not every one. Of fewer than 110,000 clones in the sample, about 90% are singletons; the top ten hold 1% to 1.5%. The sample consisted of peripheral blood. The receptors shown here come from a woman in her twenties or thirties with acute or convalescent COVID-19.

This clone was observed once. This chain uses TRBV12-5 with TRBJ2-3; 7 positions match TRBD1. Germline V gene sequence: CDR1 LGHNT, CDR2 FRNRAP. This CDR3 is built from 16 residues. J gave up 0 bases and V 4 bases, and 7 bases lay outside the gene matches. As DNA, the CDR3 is TGTGCTAGTGGTTCCCGGACAGGACCCAGCACAGATACGCAGTATTTT. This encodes CASGSRTGPSTDTQYF.

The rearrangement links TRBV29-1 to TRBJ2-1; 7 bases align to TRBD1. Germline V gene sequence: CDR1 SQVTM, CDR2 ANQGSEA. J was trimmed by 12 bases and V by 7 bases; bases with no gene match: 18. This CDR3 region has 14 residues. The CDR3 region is CSATPGTVLEGQFF. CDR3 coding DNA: TGCAGCGCAACGCCCGGGACAGTTCTTGAAGGGCAGTTCTTC.

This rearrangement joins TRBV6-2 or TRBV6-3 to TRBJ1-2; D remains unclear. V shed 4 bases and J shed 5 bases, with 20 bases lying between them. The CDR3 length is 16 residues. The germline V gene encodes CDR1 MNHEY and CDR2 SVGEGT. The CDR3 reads CASSSVEAGPPYGYTF. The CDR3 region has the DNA TGTGCCAGCAGTTCCGTGGAGGCAGGACCACCTTATGGCTACACCTTC.

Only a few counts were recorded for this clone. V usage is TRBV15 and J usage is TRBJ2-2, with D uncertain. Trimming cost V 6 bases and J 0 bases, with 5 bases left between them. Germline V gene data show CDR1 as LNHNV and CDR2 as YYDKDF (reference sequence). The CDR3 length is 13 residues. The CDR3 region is CATSTANTGELFF. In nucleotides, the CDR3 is TGTGCCACCAGTACAGCGAACACCGGGGAGCTGTTTTTT.

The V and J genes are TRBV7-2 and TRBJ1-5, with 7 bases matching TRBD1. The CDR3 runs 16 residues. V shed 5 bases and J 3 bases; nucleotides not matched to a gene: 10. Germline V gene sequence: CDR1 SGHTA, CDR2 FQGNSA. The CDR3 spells CASSQAVRGFNQPQHF. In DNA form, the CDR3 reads TGTGCCAGCAGCCAGGCGGTCAGGGGGTTCAATCAGCCCCAGCATTTT.

The CDR3, as DNA: TGTGCCAGCAGCCGAGTCTCTTCTAGCGGGGGGACTTACAATGAGCAGTTCTTC. Translated: CASSRVSSSGGTYNEQFF. The gene calls are TRBV3-1 (or the pseudogene TRBV3-2) and TRBJ2-1, with 11 bases aligning to TRBD2. Germline CDR1 LGHDT, CDR2 YNNKEL (reference sequence). V was clipped by 4 bases and J by 4 bases; unmatched bases: 12. The CDR3 is 18 residues long.

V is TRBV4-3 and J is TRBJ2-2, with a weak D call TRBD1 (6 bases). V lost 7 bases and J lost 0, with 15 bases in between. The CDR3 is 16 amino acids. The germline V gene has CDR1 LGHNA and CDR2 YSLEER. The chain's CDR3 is CASNSQGASNTGELFF. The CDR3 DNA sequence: TGCGCCAGCAATTCACAGGGAGCGTCGAACACCGGGGAGCTGTTTTTT.

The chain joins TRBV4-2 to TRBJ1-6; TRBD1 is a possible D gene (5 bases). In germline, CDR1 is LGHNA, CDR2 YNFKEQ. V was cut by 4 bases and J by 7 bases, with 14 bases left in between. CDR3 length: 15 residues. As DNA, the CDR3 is TGTGCCAGCAGCCCAAGCCAGGGCCGGAATTCACCCCTCCACTTT. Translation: CASSPSQGRNSPLHF.

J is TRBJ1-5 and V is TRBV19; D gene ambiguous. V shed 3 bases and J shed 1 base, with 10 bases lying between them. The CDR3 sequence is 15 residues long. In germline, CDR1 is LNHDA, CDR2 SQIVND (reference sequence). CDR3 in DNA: TGTGCCAGTAGTATGGAAGGAGGAAGCAATCAGCCCCAGCATTTT. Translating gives CASSMEGGSNQPQHF.

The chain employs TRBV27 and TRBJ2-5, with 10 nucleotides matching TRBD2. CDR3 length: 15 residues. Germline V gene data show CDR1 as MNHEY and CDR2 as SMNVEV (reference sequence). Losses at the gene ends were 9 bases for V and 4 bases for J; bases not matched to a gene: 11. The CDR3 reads CASFSGGLRRETQYF. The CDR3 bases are TGTGCCAGTTTTAGCGGGGGGCTGAGAAGAGAGACCCAGTACTTC.

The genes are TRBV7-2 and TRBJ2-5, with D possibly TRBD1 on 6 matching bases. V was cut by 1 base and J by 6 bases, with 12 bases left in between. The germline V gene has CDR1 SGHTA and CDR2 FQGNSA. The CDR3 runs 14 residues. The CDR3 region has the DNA TGTGCCAGCAGCTTAGGGGGCAGGGGAAAGACCCAGTACTTC. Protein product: CASSLGGRGKTQYF.

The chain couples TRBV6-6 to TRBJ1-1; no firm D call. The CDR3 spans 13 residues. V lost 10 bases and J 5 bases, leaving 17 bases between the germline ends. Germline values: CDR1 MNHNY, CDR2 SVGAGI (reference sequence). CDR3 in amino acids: CATHSGVGTEAFF. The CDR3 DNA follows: TGTGCCACACATTCGGGAGTAGGTACTGAAGCTTTCTTT.

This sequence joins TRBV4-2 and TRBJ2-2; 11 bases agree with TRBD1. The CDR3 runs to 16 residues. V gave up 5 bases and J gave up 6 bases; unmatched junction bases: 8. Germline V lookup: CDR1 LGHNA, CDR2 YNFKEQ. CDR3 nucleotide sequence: TGTGCCAGCAGCGCCCGGACAGGGGGCTTTGCCGGGGAGCTGTTTTTT. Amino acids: CASSARTGGFAGELFF.

The CDR3 bases are TGTGCCAGCAGCGTTAGACAGAACACTGAAGCTTTCTTT. This encodes CASSVRQNTEAFF. The genes are TRBV2 and TRBJ1-1; D remains ambiguous. The V gene's germline CDR1 is SNHLY and CDR2 FYNNEI. V was cut by 6 bases and J by 1 base, with 9 bases left in between. CDR3 length: 13 residues.

The CDR3 nucleotides read TGTGCCAGCAGTTTAGCCAGGGCTTACAATGAGCAGTTCTTC. Its translation: CASSLARAYNEQFF. V usage is TRBV27 and J usage is TRBJ2-1; possibly TRBD1 for D (5 bases). Trimming removed 2 bases at V and 4 bases at J, with 9 bases between. The CDR3 contains 14 residues. Looked up from germline, CDR1 is MNHEY and CDR2 is SMNVEV (reference sequence).

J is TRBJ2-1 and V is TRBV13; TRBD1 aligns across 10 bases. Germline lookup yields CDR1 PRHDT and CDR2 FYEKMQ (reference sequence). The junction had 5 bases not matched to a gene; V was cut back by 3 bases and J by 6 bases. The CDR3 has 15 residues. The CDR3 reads CASSFWDRGFNEQFF. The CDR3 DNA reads TGTGCCAGCAGCTTTTGGGACAGGGGTTTCAATGAGCAGTTCTTC.

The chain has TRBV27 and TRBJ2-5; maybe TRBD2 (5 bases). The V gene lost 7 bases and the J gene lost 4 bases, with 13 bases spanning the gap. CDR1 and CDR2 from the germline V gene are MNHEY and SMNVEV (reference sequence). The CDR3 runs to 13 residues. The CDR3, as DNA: TGTGCCAGCACCGGACTCGGCGGAGAGACCCAGTACTTC. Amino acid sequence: CASTGLGGETQYF.